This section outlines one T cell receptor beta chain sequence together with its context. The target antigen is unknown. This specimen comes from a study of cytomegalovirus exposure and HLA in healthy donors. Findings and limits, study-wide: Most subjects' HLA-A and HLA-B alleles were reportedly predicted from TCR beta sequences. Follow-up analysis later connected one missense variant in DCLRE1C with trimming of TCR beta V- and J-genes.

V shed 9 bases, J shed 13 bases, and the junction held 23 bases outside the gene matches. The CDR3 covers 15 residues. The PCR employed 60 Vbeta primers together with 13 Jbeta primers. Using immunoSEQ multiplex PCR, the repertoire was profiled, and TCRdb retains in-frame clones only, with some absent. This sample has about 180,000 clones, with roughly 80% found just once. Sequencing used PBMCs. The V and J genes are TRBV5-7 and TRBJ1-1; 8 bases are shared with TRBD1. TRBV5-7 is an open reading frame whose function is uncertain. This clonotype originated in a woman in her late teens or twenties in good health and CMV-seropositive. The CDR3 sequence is CATPRGPHVGFWGFF. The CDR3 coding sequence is TGTGCCACCCCCAGGGGGCCCCATGTGGGATTCTGGGGTTTCTTT.